This T cell receptor (beta chain) was recorded in a study of post-analysis software for immune sequencing data. Broader study findings: Controls showed significantly higher normalized Chao1 diversity than did multiple sclerosis patients.

Comment on this clonotype: Its matching antigen is unknown.

TCR beta cDNA libraries included unique molecular identifiers. The authors obtained approximately 540,000 cDNA molecules from around 0.96 to 9.9 million T cells. TCRdb independently ran MiXCR on the PCR reads; one entry per CDR3 protein. The table records roughly 200,000 distinct CDR3 sequences, approximately 28% of them present only once. This TCR derives from a girl under 18 with multiple sclerosis. The sequenced sample was blood.

In DNA, the CDR3 is TGTGCCAGCATCCCGAAACCGCCAGATACGCAGTATTTT. Translation: CASIPKPPDTQYF. The J gene is TRBJ2-3, the V gene TRBV6-6, with D uncertain. CDR1 and CDR2 from the germline V gene are MNHNY and SVGAGI (reference sequence). This CDR3 is built from 13 residues. V gave up 7 bases and J gave up 4 bases, with 12 bases separating them.